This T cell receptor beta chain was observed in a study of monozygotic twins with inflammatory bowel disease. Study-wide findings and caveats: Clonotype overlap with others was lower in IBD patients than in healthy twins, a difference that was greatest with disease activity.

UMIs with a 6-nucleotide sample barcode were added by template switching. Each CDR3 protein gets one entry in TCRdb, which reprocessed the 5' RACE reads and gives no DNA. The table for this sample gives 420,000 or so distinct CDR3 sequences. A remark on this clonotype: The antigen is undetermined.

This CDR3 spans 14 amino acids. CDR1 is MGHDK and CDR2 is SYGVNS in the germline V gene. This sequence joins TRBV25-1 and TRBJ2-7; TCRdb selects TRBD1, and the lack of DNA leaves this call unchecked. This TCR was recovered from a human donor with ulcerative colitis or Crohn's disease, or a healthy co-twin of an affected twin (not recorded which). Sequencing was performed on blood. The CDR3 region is CASRGVFSPYEQYF.